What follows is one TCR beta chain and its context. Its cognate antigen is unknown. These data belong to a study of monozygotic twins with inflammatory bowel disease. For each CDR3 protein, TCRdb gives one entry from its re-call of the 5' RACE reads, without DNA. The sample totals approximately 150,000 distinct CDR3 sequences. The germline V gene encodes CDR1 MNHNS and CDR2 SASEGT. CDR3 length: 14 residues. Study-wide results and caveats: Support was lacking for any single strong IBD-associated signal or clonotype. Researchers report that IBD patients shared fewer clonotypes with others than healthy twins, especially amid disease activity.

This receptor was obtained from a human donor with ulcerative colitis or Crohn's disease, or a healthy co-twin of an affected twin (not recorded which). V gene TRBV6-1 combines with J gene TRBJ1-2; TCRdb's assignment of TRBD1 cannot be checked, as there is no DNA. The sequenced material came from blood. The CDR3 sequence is CASNRYSLDYGYTF.